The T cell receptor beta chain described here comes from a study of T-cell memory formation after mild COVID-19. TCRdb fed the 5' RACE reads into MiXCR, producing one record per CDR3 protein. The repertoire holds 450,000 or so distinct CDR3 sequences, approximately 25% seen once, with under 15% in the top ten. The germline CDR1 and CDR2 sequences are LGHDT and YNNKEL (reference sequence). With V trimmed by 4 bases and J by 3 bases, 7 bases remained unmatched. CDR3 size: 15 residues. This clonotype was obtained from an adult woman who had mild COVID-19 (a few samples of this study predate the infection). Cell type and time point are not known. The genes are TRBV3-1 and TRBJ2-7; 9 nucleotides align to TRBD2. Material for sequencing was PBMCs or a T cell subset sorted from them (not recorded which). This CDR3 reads CASSPSGGTNYEQYF. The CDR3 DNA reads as TGTGCCAGCAGCCCCAGCGGGGGGACAAACTACGAGCAGTACTTC.